These 25 T cell receptor beta chains were all obtained from the same sample, sequenced in a study of vaccination and CD4 T cells after COVID-19. Which antigens these TCRs recognize remains unknown. The Oncomine TCR Beta short-read assay was applied to DNA of cultured CD4+ T cells. MiXCR, applied by TCRdb to the PCR reads, yields one record per CDR3 protein. The sample holds about 19,000 distinct CDR3 sequences, about four fifths seen once. Regarding treatment: roughly ten-day PBMC culture with coronavirus spike peptide pools or control peptides (ViraFEST assay). The material sequenced was CD4+ T cells from blood, cultured in vitro, taken after SARS-CoV-2 vaccination. Receptor source: a human donor who received a COVID-19 vaccine.

The chain employs TRBV6-1 and TRBJ2-3, with D maybe TRBD2 (7 bases). This CDR3 is built from 15 residues. Per the germline V gene, CDR1 is MNHNS and CDR2 is SASEGT. V shed 7 bases and J shed 6 bases, with 20 bases lying between them. CDR3 protein: CASTKLGGRGDTQYF. CDR3 nucleotides: TGTGCCAGCACCAAACTCGGGGGGAGGGGGGATACGCAGTATTTT.

This clonotype appeared a few times. The chain couples TRBV23-1 to TRBJ1-2, with TRBD1 as a possible D gene (6 bases). TRBV23-1 is an ORF; its function is uncertain. The CDR3 extends over 15 amino acids. The V end lost 5 bases, the J end lost 5 bases, and 18 bases lay between the germline ends. As DNA, the CDR3 is TGCGCCAGCAGTAACGTGGGGGGCGGATTATATGGCTACACCTTC. It codes for CASSNVGGGLYGYTF.

The chain recombines TRBV25-1 with TRBJ2-2; 8 nucleotides align to TRBD1. This CDR3 has 16 amino acids. V trimming: 5 bases; J trimming: 1 base; junction bases outside the gene matches: 6. From germline, CDR1 is MGHDK and CDR2 SYGVNS. The CDR3 coding sequence is TGTGCCAGCAGTAACCTCGGACAGGGGAACACCGGGGAGCTGTTTTTT. Its translation: CASSNLGQGNTGELFF.

The V gene is TRBV5-6, the J gene TRBJ2-3; 9 bases line up with TRBD2. The CDR3 spans 15 residues. The J segment lost 2 bases and the V segment lost 2 bases, leaving 3 bases of the junction unmatched. Germline V CDR1 and CDR2: SGHDT, YYEEEE. CDR3 sequence reads: CASSFLAGDTDTQYF. For the CDR3, the DNA is TGTGCCAGCAGCTTCTTAGCGGGGGACACAGATACGCAGTATTTT.

The chain recombines TRBV20-1 with TRBJ1-1; D not certain. With 5 bases removed from V and 3 bases from J, the gap between germline ends came to 13 bases. This CDR3 comprises 13 residues. CDR1 is DFQATT and CDR2 is SNEGSKA in the germline V gene (reference sequence). The CDR3 reads CSARLRADTEAFF. CDR3 coding DNA: TGCAGTGCTCGATTAAGGGCGGACACTGAAGCTTTCTTT.

V usage is TRBV6-1 and J usage is TRBJ1-5; D call uncertain. This CDR3 comprises 13 residues. Trimming cost V 7 bases and J 0 bases, with 7 bases left between them. Germline CDR1 MNHNS, CDR2 SASEGT. The chain's CDR3 is CASTINSNQPQHF. CDR3 DNA: TGTGCCAGCACGATTAATAGCAATCAGCCCCAGCATTTT.

The chain is built from TRBV6-1 and TRBJ2-7; D is perhaps TRBD2 (6 bases). Trimming removed 1 base from V and 6 bases from J, with 13 bases in between. Germline V lookup: CDR1 MNHNS, CDR2 SASEGT. CDR3 length: 14 amino acids. The CDR3 DNA follows: TGTGCCAGCAGTGAAGGGGGGGTCCCAGGCGAGCAGTACTTC. It translates to CASSEGGVPGEQYF.

The V call is TRBV12-3 or TRBV12-4, the J call TRBJ2-1; the D gene is possibly TRBD1 (5 bases). The CDR3 has 16 amino acids. With 5 bases removed from V and 3 bases from J, the gap between germline ends came to 17 bases. CDR3 protein: CASSAMGPTDYNEQFF. In nucleotides, the CDR3 is TGTGCCAGCAGTGCCATGGGGCCCACTGACTACAATGAGCAGTTCTTC.

The chain carries TRBV2 and TRBJ1-1; 7 nucleotides agree with TRBD1. Germline CDR1 and CDR2: SNHLY and FYNNEI. CDR3 length: 14 amino acids. V lost 9 bases to trimming and J lost 1 base; unmatched junction nucleotides: 8. This CDR3 reads CARQGVAGNTEAFF. CDR3 bases: TGTGCCAGGCAGGGGGTCGCGGGGAACACTGAAGCTTTCTTT.

This chain connects TRBV12-3 or TRBV12-4 to TRBJ2-5; D is possibly TRBD1 or TRBD2 (5 bases each). The CDR3 runs to 14 residues. Trimming shortened V by 2 bases and J by 1 base, and 8 bases separated the two germline ends. The CDR3 sequence is CASSLLGVQETQYF. The DNA of the CDR3 is TGTGCCAGCAGTTTATTGGGGGTCCAAGAGACCCAGTACTTC.

The chain carries TRBV27 and TRBJ2-3; the match to TRBD1 covers 9 bases. The J segment lost 3 bases and the V segment lost 1 base, leaving 5 bases of the junction unmatched. The CDR3 sequence is 16 residues long. The germline V gene encodes CDR1 MNHEY and CDR2 SMNVEV (reference sequence). As DNA, the CDR3 is TGTGCCAGCAGTTTATTAACAGGGGGCCAGACAGATACGCAGTATTTT. Translation: CASSLLTGGQTDTQYF.

This clonotype was seen a few times. This chain connects TRBV30 to TRBJ1-2, with D maybe TRBD1 (5 bases). Germline CDR1 reads GTSNPN; CDR2 reads SVGIG (reference sequence). CDR3 length: 13 residues. V was pared by 5 bases and J by 0 bases, with 10 bases between. The CDR3, as DNA: TGTGCCTGGGACGAAGGGGCTAACTATGGCTACACCTTC. Its translation is CAWDEGANYGYTF.

This chain connects TRBV19 to TRBJ2-2; D is undetermined. Germline assignment: CDR1 LNHDA and CDR2 SQIVND (reference sequence). The CDR3 length is 17 residues. V lost 2 bases and J 6 bases, leaving 19 bases between the germline ends. Here the CDR3 reads CASSILGRARIPGELFF. The CDR3 DNA sequence: TGTGCCAGTAGTATATTAGGCAGAGCTCGAATTCCCGGGGAGCTGTTTTTT.

V gene TRBV27 combines with J gene TRBJ2-5; a weak D match, TRBD1 (5 bases). From germline, CDR1 is MNHEY and CDR2 SMNVEV (reference sequence). The CDR3 spans 13 residues. Trimming took off 3 bases at V and 4 bases at J, with 9 bases between the two ends. Here the CDR3 reads CASSFRGLETQYF. DNA for the CDR3: TGTGCCAGCAGTTTTAGGGGCCTAGAGACCCAGTACTTC.

This chain links TRBV12-3 or TRBV12-4 with TRBJ1-6; 7 nucleotides agree with TRBD1. V shed 1 base and J 6 bases; nucleotides not matched to a gene: 3. The CDR3 has 15 residues. CDR3 sequence (DNA): TGTGCCAGCAGTTTAGGGGACAGAATTAATTCACCCCTCCACTTT. Its translation: CASSLGDRINSPLHF.

This sequence joins TRBV27 and TRBJ1-5; D is possibly TRBD1 (5 bases). Trimming removed 2 bases at V and 3 bases at J, with 11 bases between. Germline V gene lookup returns CDR1 MNHEY and CDR2 SMNVEV (reference sequence). The CDR3 contains 15 residues. For the CDR3, the DNA is TGTGCCAGCAGTTTAATGGGCAGGGACAATCAGCCCCAGCATTTT. Its translation: CASSLMGRDNQPQHF.

This clonotype appeared a few times. The V gene is TRBV2, the J gene TRBJ2-1; possibly TRBD2 for D (6 bases). The CDR3 loop spans 10 amino acids. The V end lost 8 bases, the J end lost 10 bases, and 9 bases lay between the germline ends. Germline V gene lookup returns CDR1 SNHLY and CDR2 FYNNEI. The chain's CDR3 is CASGAGEQFF. In nucleotides, the CDR3 is TGTGCCAGCGGAGCGGGCGAGCAGTTCTTC. Full variable domain (rest looked up from reference TRBV2 and TRBJ2-1): EPEVTQTPSHQVTQMGQEVILRCVPISNHLYFYWYRQILGQKVEFLVSFYNNEISEKSEIFDDQFSVERPDGSNFTLKIRSTKLEDSAMYFCASGAGEQFFGPGTRLTVL.

The chain uses TRBV6-2 or TRBV6-3 and TRBJ2-6; 9 bases fit TRBD2. Germline loops: CDR1 MNHEY, CDR2 SVGEGT. The CDR3 loop spans 16 amino acids. The V and J ends lost 5 bases and 4 bases, in that order; junction bases with no gene match: 6. CDR3 sequence (DNA): TGTGCCAGCAGTACCCTAGCGGGGCAAGGGGCCAACGTCCTGACTTTC. Residues: CASSTLAGQGANVLTF.

The chain combines TRBV6-1 with TRBJ2-5, with TRBD1 identical over 10 bases. Germline V gene sequence: CDR1 MNHNS, CDR2 SASEGT. The V and J ends lost 5 bases and 5 bases, in that order; junction bases with no gene match: 8. The CDR3 is made up of 15 amino acids. CDR3 DNA sequence: TGTGCCAGCAGTATACGACAGGGGGCTGGCGAGACCCAGTACTTC. This encodes CASSIRQGAGETQYF.

The chain couples TRBV6-1 to TRBJ1-2; possibly TRBD1 for D (6 bases). The V and J ends lost 1 base and 4 bases respectively, with 13 bases between them. The CDR3 is made up of 15 amino acids. CDR1 is MNHNS, CDR2 SASEGT, per germline. CDR3 sequence: CASSEGTAPGYGYTF. In DNA form, the CDR3 reads TGTGCCAGCAGTGAAGGGACAGCGCCGGGCTATGGCTACACCTTC.

This chain uses TRBV7-9 with TRBJ2-7; no clear D. CDR3 length equals 16 residues. V lost 1 base, J lost 3 bases, and 16 bases lay in between. Looked up from germline, CDR1 is SEHNR and CDR2 is FQNEAQ (reference sequence). In DNA, the CDR3 is TGTGCCAGCAGCTTAGAATCTGGGGAAGGGCGCTACGAGCAGTACTTC. It codes for CASSLESGEGRYEQYF.

The chain uses TRBV9 and TRBJ1-2, with 7 positions matching TRBD1. Looked up from germline, CDR1 is SGDLS and CDR2 is YYNGEE. Unmatched junction bases numbered 13, after V lost 0 bases and J lost 5 bases. This CDR3 has 17 residues. CDR3 amino acids: CASSVAAGTANTYGYTF. The DNA for the CDR3 is TGTGCCAGCAGCGTAGCGGCCGGGACAGCCAATACTTATGGCTACACCTTC.

This clonotype came up a few times. The gene calls are TRBV21-1 and TRBJ1-2; no DNA check was done on the table's D call, TRBD1. TRBV21-1 represents a pseudogene. The CDR3 length is 16 residues. The DNA for the CDR3 is TGTGCCAGCAGTCTTAGGACACATGACTTTCACTATGGCTACACCTTC. Translation gives CASSLRTHDFHYGYTF.

V usage is TRBV30 and J usage is TRBJ1-6; 8 bases are shared with TRBD1. CDR1 GTSNPN and CDR2 SVGIG come from the germline V gene (reference sequence). The V and J ends lost 0 bases and 2 bases, in that order; junction bases with no gene match: 0. The CDR3 loop spans 15 amino acids. Written as DNA, the CDR3 is TGTGCCTGGAGTGTACAGGGGGCCTATAATTCACCCCTCCACTTT. It translates to CAWSVQGAYNSPLHF.

V usage is TRBV15 and J usage is TRBJ1-6; D is uncertain. This CDR3 contains 13 residues. Germline CDR1 is LNHNV and CDR2 is YYDKDF (reference sequence). V was cut by 0 bases and J by 6 bases, with 3 bases left in between. CDR3 amino acids: CATSRDFNSPLHF. The DNA for the CDR3 is TGTGCCACCAGCAGAGATTTTAATTCACCCCTCCACTTT.